The 11 T cell receptor beta chains reported below all come from one sample, sequenced in a study of shared clonotypes between healthy human individuals. Positive CCR7 selection of CD45RO-negative cells yielded the naive CD8 cells, and terminally differentiated effector memory CD45RA+ cells were excluded. Sequenced by immunoSEQ multiplex PCR; TCRdb stores in-frame clones only, minus some. The table lists millions of clones, about 94% of them singletons. The sequenced material came from naive CD8+ T cells sorted from blood. All receptors derive from a man younger than 35 in good health.

This clone is a singleton in its sample. The chain joins TRBV5-1 to TRBJ2-7; 7 nucleotides align to TRBD1. The CDR3 contains 14 residues. Germline loops: CDR1 SGHRS, CDR2 YFSETQ. J gave up 4 bases and V 3 bases, and 7 bases lay outside the gene matches. DNA of the CDR3: TGCGCCAGCAGCTACGACAGGGATCCATACGAGCAGTACTTC. Amino acid sequence: CASSYDRDPYEQYF.

The chain employs TRBV2 and TRBJ1-6; 7 nucleotides line up with TRBD1. In germline, CDR1 is SNHLY, CDR2 FYNNEI. V shed 0 bases, J shed 8 bases, and the junction held 10 bases outside the gene matches. CDR3 length: 17 amino acids. Here the CDR3 DNA reads TGTGCCAGCAGTGAAGCGACAGGGAGTGCCCGGGATTCACCCCTCCACTTT. It specifies CASSEATGSARDSPLHF.

The CDR3 bases are TGCGCCAGCAGCCAAGATAAAATGGCGCTGGCCTATAGAGACACAGATACGCAGTATTTT. Protein: CASSQDKMALAYRDTDTQYF. The chain couples TRBV4-3 to TRBJ2-3; D is uncertain. The V gene lost 0 bases and the J gene lost 2 bases, with 24 bases spanning the gap. The CDR3 covers 20 residues. The germline gives CDR1 LGHNA, CDR2 YSLEER.

Of note for this clone: Other DNA sequences in this sample translate to the same CDR3. The chain's CDR3 is CASSEGLDYEQYF. The CDR3 DNA is TGTGCCAGCAGTGAAGGGCTTGATTACGAGCAGTACTTC. The chain is built from TRBV6-1 and TRBJ2-7; no clear D gene. The CDR3 is 13 residues long. Per the germline V gene, CDR1 is MNHNS and CDR2 is SASEGT. The V gene lost 1 base and the J gene lost 4 bases, with 8 bases spanning the gap.

For this clone: Other nucleotide sequences from this sample produce the same CDR3. This sequence joins TRBV9 and TRBJ2-1, with TRBD2 identical over 7 bases. The length of the CDR3 is 15 residues. Trimming took 1 base from V and 2 from J; bases not matched to a gene: 3. The germline CDR1 and CDR2 sequences are SGDLS and YYNGEE. The CDR3 spells CASSVIAGAYNEQFF. CDR3 bases: TGTGCCAGCAGCGTAATAGCGGGCGCCTACAATGAGCAGTTCTTC.

The rearrangement joins TRBV7-9 to TRBJ1-5; D is undetermined. V was pared by 5 bases and J by 6 bases, with 8 bases between. The germline V gene encodes CDR1 SEHNR and CDR2 FQNEAQ (reference sequence). CDR3 size: 12 residues. This CDR3 is CASSTDGQPQHF. CDR3 nucleotides: TGTGCCAGCAGCACAGATGGTCAGCCCCAGCATTTT.

The chain joins TRBV9 to TRBJ1-1; D is unresolved. The germline V gene encodes CDR1 SGDLS and CDR2 YYNGEE. The length of the CDR3 is 14 residues. V was pared by 0 bases and J by 3 bases, with 9 bases between. CDR3: CASSVGTEDTEAFF. CDR3 coding DNA: TGTGCCAGCAGCGTAGGGACGGAAGACACTGAAGCTTTCTTT.

This chain uses TRBV4-3 with TRBJ1-1, with TRBD1 matching over 7 bases. Unmatched junction bases numbered 4, after V lost 3 bases and J lost 0 bases. Germline assignment: CDR1 LGHNA and CDR2 YSLEER. The CDR3 loop spans 15 amino acids. CDR3 region: CASSQSGTVNTEAFF. The CDR3 nucleotides read TGCGCCAGCAGCCAGTCCGGGACAGTGAACACTGAAGCTTTCTTT.

The rearrangement links TRBV5-8 to TRBJ2-7; possibly TRBD1 for D (6 bases). Trimming removed 1 base at V and 0 bases at J, with 8 bases between. The CDR3 sequence is 14 residues long. Germline CDR1 SGHTS, CDR2 YDEGEE. In nucleotides, the CDR3 is TGTGCCAGCAGCTTGACAGGGCCCTCCTACGAGCAGTACTTC. It is translated as CASSLTGPSYEQYF.

The CDR3, as DNA: TGTGCCAGCAGCTTAAGACTTCACCACTACGAGCAGTACTTC. Translated: CASSLRLHHYEQYF. The V gene is TRBV7-2, the J gene TRBJ2-7; unclear D gene. Germline V gene lookup returns CDR1 SGHTA and CDR2 FQGNSA. V lost 2 bases and J 3 bases, leaving 11 bases between the germline ends. The CDR3 is 14 amino acids.

Here the CDR3 DNA reads TGTGCCTGGAGTGTTCTCCCGGGTAGGAACTACAATGAGCAGTTCTTC. The encoded protein is CAWSVLPGRNYNEQFF. This chain joins TRBV30 and TRBJ2-1; D not resolved. CDR1 is GTSNPN and CDR2 is SVGIG in the germline V gene (reference sequence). The CDR3 is made up of 16 amino acids. V was cut by 0 bases and J by 3 bases, with 15 bases left in between.